This is a list of T cell receptor beta chains from one sample in a study of blood T cell repertoires in COVID-19. Sequencing used immunoSEQ multiplex PCR; TCRdb keeps in-frame clones, though not all of them. The data contain about 170,000 clones, 83% of them singletons. Sequenced input: peripheral blood. The receptors stem from a woman aged 80 or over with acute or convalescent COVID-19. CDR3s include the opening cysteine and the closing phenylalanine or tryptophan. D genes are given only for firm matches.

D,J,V,DNA,CDR3
-,TRBJ2-1,TRBV4-3,TGCGCCAGCAGCCGCCTACTCCGGGATGAGCAGTTCTTC,CASSRLLRDEQFF
TRBD1,TRBJ2-7,TRBV5-6,TGTGCCAGCAGATGGGGACAGGGGGCGTCATACGAGCAGTACTTC,CASRWGQGASYEQYF
-,TRBJ2-7,TRBV9,TGTGCCAGCAGCGTAGGACGGAGCTCCTACGAGCAGTACTTC,CASSVGRSSYEQYF
TRBD2,TRBJ2-3,TRBV5-1,TGCGCCAGCAGCTTGTCGTCTAGCGGGGGGGGCACAGATACGCAGTATTTT,CASSLSSSGGGTDTQYF
-,TRBJ1-6,TRBV3-1/TRBV3-2,TGTGCCAGCAGCCCCCGGGACATAAGCTCCTATAATTCACCCCTCCACTTT,CASSPRDISSYNSPLHF
-,TRBJ1-5,TRBV2,TGTGCCAGCAGTGAATTTAGTCTCGGGCAGGGCGAGCCCCAGCATTTT,CASSEFSLGQGEPQHF
-,TRBJ2-1,TRBV12-3/TRBV12-4,TGTGCCAGCAGTTTAAATACGGTCGTCCAGCAGTTCTTC,CASSLNTVVQQFF
-,TRBJ2-3,TRBV6-2/TRBV6-3,TGTGCCAGCAGTTACCCTACAGGGAAGATAGAGACAGATACGCAGTATTTT,CASSYPTGKIETDTQYF
-,TRBJ1-2,TRBV6-5,TGTGCCAGCAGTTACTTGGGGGCAGCTGGCTACACCTTC,CASSYLGAAGYTF
-,TRBJ2-1,TRBV28,TGTGCCAGCACCCCGGGACATCCGTTCGAGCAGTTCTTC,CASTPGHPFEQFF
TRBD1,TRBJ2-7,TRBV4-2,TGTGCCAGCAGCCGTACAGGACAGGAGACCTACGAGCAGTACTTC,CASSRTGQETYEQYF
TRBD1,TRBJ2-1,TRBV4-1,TGCGCCAGCAGCCAAGGTAGGGACAGCAATGAGCAGTTCTTC,CASSQGRDSNEQFF
-,TRBJ2-1,TRBV5-5,TGTGCCAGCAGCTTGGGAGTGGGAGGATTTGGGGGCAATGAGCAGTTCTTC,CASSLGVGGFGGNEQFF
-,TRBJ2-3,TRBV4-1,TGCGCCAGCAGCCTTAGGGGTCCTAGCACAGATACGCAGTATTTT,CASSLRGPSTDTQYF
-,TRBJ1-1,TRBV3-1/TRBV3-2,TGTGCCAGCAGCCAAGATTGGTCGGACACTGAAGCTTTCTTT,CASSQDWSDTEAFF